These T cell receptor beta chains were read from a single sample in a study of T cell responses to AZD1222 COVID-19 vaccine. Data came from immunoSEQ multiplex PCR; TCRdb stores just in-frame clones and leaves some out. The table includes around 53,000 clones, around 85% detected once. Sequencing was performed on peripheral blood, taken on day 0 of MenACWY control vaccination. All receptors derive from an adult in good health. Each CDR3 is given with its conserved first and last residue. Fields, in order: J gene, clone size, V gene, D gene, CDR3 protein, CDR3 DNA. A D gene is named only where the DNA matches it firmly. The size field is filled for only some rows; it gives once, few, many or a size class.

j_gene: TRBJ1-2; abundance: NA; v_gene: TRBV3-1/TRBV3-2; d_gene: NA; CDR3aa: CASSQGAGRPYGYTF; CDR3nt: TGTGCCAGCAGCCAAGGGGCAGGGAGGCCCTATGGCTACACCTTC
j_gene: TRBJ1-1; abundance: once; v_gene: TRBV27; d_gene: TRBD1; CDR3aa: CASSVDRAANTEAFF; CDR3nt: TGTGCCAGCAGTGTGGACAGGGCTGCGAACACTGAAGCTTTCTTT
j_gene: TRBJ2-1; abundance: NA; v_gene: TRBV19; d_gene: TRBD2; CDR3aa: CASSPLGGYNEQFF; CDR3nt: TGTGCCAGTAGTCCCTTGGGAGGGTACAATGAGCAGTTCTTC
j_gene: TRBJ1-5; abundance: NA; v_gene: TRBV7-9; d_gene: TRBD1; CDR3aa: CASSGTSRQGGNQPQHF; CDR3nt: TGTGCCAGCAGCGGTACTAGTCGACAGGGCGGAAATCAGCCCCAGCATTTT
j_gene: TRBJ2-3; abundance: NA; v_gene: TRBV10-1; d_gene: TRBD2; CDR3aa: CASSPQISGGTDTQYF; CDR3nt: TGCGCCAGCAGTCCCCAGATTAGCGGGGGCACAGATACGCAGTATTTT
j_gene: TRBJ2-3; abundance: NA; v_gene: TRBV5-1; d_gene: TRBD1; CDR3aa: CASRDRGRTDTQYF; CDR3nt: TGCGCCAGCAGGGACAGGGGGCGGACAGATACGCAGTATTTT
j_gene: TRBJ2-3; abundance: NA; v_gene: TRBV6-5; d_gene: TRBD2; CDR3aa: CASLLAGGVDTQYF; CDR3nt: TGTGCCAGCCTCCTAGCGGGGGGGGTAGATACGCAGTATTTT
j_gene: TRBJ2-1; abundance: NA; v_gene: TRBV19; d_gene: TRBD1; CDR3aa: CASHRTGEISSYNEQFF; CDR3nt: TGTGCCAGCCACCGGACAGGCGAAATAAGCTCCTACAATGAGCAGTTCTTC
j_gene: TRBJ2-7; abundance: NA; v_gene: TRBV28; d_gene: TRBD2; CDR3aa: CASSLSGTHSYEQYF; CDR3nt: TGTGCCAGCAGCCTTAGCGGGACCCACTCCTACGAGCAGTACTTC
j_gene: TRBJ2-2; abundance: NA; v_gene: TRBV24-1; d_gene: NA; CDR3aa: CATNGKNTGELFF; CDR3nt: TGTGCCACCAATGGAAAGAACACCGGGGAGCTGTTTTTT
j_gene: TRBJ2-3; abundance: NA; v_gene: TRBV4-3; d_gene: TRBD1; CDR3aa: CASSQGQGPDTQYF; CDR3nt: TGCGCCAGCAGCCAAGGACAGGGCCCAGATACGCAGTATTTT
j_gene: TRBJ2-1; abundance: once; v_gene: TRBV7-8; d_gene: NA; CDR3aa: CASSLVFWAGYNEQFF; CDR3nt: TGTGCCAGCAGCTTAGTGTTCTGGGCTGGATACAATGAGCAGTTCTTC
j_gene: TRBJ1-6; abundance: NA; v_gene: TRBV30; d_gene: NA; CDR3aa: CAWSPPTVALHF; CDR3nt: TGTGCCTGGAGTCCCCCTACAGTGGCCCTCCACTTT
j_gene: TRBJ1-4; abundance: NA; v_gene: TRBV27; d_gene: NA; CDR3aa: CASSLSPSATNEKLFF; CDR3nt: TGTGCCAGCAGTTTATCCCCAAGCGCAACTAATGAAAAACTGTTTTTT
j_gene: TRBJ1-4; abundance: NA; v_gene: TRBV25-1; d_gene: NA; CDR3aa: CASSPPVATNEKLFF; CDR3nt: TGTGCCAGCAGTCCTCCGGTTGCAACTAATGAAAAACTGTTTTTT
j_gene: TRBJ1-1; abundance: NA; v_gene: TRBV10-2; d_gene: NA; CDR3aa: CASKGRGTEAFF; CDR3nt: TGCGCCAGCAAGGGTCGGGGCACTGAAGCTTTCTTT
j_gene: TRBJ2-1; abundance: NA; v_gene: TRBV5-1; d_gene: NA; CDR3aa: CASSYSGTENNEQFF; CDR3nt: TGCGCCAGCAGCTATTCCGGGACGGAGAACAATGAGCAGTTCTTC
j_gene: TRBJ1-5; abundance: NA; v_gene: TRBV4-3; d_gene: NA; CDR3aa: CASSHQDGQPQHF; CDR3nt: TGCGCCAGCAGCCATCAGGACGGGCAGCCCCAGCATTTT
j_gene: TRBJ1-5; abundance: NA; v_gene: TRBV28; d_gene: NA; CDR3aa: CASSFVGFGNQPQHF; CDR3nt: TGTGCCAGCAGTTTTGTAGGGTTCGGCAATCAGCCCCAGCATTTT
j_gene: TRBJ1-2; abundance: once; v_gene: TRBV5-1; d_gene: TRBD1; CDR3aa: CASSSTGTYGYTF; CDR3nt: TGCGCCAGCAGCTCGACAGGGACCTATGGCTACACCTTC
j_gene: TRBJ1-2; abundance: NA; v_gene: TRBV3-1/TRBV3-2; d_gene: NA; CDR3aa: CASSAPNYGYTF; CDR3nt: TGTGCCAGCAGCGCACCTAACTATGGCTACACCTTC
j_gene: TRBJ2-5; abundance: NA; v_gene: TRBV7-9; d_gene: NA; CDR3aa: CASSLRVLETQYF; CDR3nt: TGTGCCAGCAGCTTACGGGTGCTGGAGACCCAGTACTTC
j_gene: TRBJ2-7; abundance: NA; v_gene: TRBV19; d_gene: NA; CDR3aa: CASSIAYVGDLPYEQYF; CDR3nt: TGTGCCAGTAGTATAGCTTACGTTGGGGACTTACCCTACGAGCAGTACTTC
j_gene: TRBJ2-2; abundance: NA; v_gene: TRBV12-5; d_gene: NA; CDR3aa: CASGLFPGGGELFF; CDR3nt: TGTGCTAGTGGTTTGTTTCCCGGGGGCGGGGAGCTGTTTTTT
j_gene: TRBJ1-2; abundance: NA; v_gene: TRBV3-1/TRBV3-2; d_gene: NA; CDR3aa: CASSPEGEGLWANYGYTF; CDR3nt: TGTGCCAGCAGCCCCGAGGGGGAGGGGCTTTGGGCTAACTATGGCTACACCTTC
j_gene: TRBJ2-5; abundance: NA; v_gene: TRBV11-2; d_gene: TRBD1; CDR3aa: CASSFAGQVKETQYF; CDR3nt: TGTGCCAGCAGCTTCGCAGGACAGGTCAAAGAGACCCAGTACTTC
j_gene: TRBJ1-1; abundance: NA; v_gene: TRBV6-1; d_gene: NA; CDR3aa: CASSEDRTVMNTEAFF; CDR3nt: TGTGCCAGCAGTGAAGACCGGACGGTAATGAACACTGAAGCTTTCTTT
j_gene: TRBJ1-1; abundance: NA; v_gene: TRBV28; d_gene: TRBD1; CDR3aa: CASSLDRGREDTEAFF; CDR3nt: TGTGCCAGCAGTCTGGACAGGGGGCGAGAGGACACTGAAGCTTTCTTT
j_gene: TRBJ2-1; abundance: NA; v_gene: TRBV19; d_gene: TRBD2; CDR3aa: CASSGLAGTVYNEQFF; CDR3nt: TGTGCCAGTAGTGGACTAGCGGGCACGGTCTACAATGAGCAGTTCTTC
j_gene: TRBJ2-1; abundance: NA; v_gene: TRBV18; d_gene: TRBD2; CDR3aa: CASSPPVGTSGRRSSYNEQFF; CDR3nt: TGTGCCAGCTCACCACCGGTGGGGACTAGCGGGAGGCGGAGCTCCTACAATGAGCAGTTCTTC
j_gene: TRBJ1-2; abundance: NA; v_gene: TRBV28; d_gene: TRBD1; CDR3aa: CASSSPGQGGGYTF; CDR3nt: TGTGCCAGCAGTTCCCCCGGACAGGGGGGAGGCTACACCTTC